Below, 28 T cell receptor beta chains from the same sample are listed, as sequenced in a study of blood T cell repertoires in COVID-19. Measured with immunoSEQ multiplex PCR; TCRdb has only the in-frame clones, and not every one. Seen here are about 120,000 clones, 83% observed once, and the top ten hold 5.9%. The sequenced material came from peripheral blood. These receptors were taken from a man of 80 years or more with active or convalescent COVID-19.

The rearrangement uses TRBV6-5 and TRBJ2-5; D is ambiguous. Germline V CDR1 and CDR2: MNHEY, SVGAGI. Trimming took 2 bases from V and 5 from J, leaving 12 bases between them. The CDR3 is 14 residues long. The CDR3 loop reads CASSYPEQRETQYF. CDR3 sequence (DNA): TGTGCCAGCAGTTACCCCGAGCAGAGGGAGACCCAGTACTTC.

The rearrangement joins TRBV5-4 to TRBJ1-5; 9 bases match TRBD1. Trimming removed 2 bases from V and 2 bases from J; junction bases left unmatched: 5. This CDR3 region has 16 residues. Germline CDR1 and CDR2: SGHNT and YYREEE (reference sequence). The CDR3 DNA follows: TGTGCCAGCAGCTTTGGGGGACAGGGTGGCAATCAGCCCCAGCATTTT. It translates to CASSFGGQGGNQPQHF. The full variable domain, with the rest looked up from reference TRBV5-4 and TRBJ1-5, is ETGVTQSPTHLIKTRGQQVTLRCSSQSGHNTVSWYQQALGQGPQFIFQYYREEENGRGNFPPRFSGLQFPNYSSELNVNALELDDSALYLCASSFGGQGGNQPQHFGDGTRLSIL.

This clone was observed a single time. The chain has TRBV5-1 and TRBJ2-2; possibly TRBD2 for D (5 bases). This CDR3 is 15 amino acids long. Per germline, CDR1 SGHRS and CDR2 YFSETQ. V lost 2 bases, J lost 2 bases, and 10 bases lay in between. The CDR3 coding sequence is TGCGCCAGCAGCTTAGGAGACTACAACACCGGGGAGCTGTTTTTT. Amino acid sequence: CASSLGDYNTGELFF. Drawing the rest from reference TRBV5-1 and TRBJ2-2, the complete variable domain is KAGVTQTPRYLIKTRGQQVTLSCSPISGHRSVSWYQQTPGQGLQFLFEYFSETQRNKGNFPGRFSGRQFSNSRSEMNVSTLELGDSALYLCASSLGDYNTGELFFGEGSRLTVL.

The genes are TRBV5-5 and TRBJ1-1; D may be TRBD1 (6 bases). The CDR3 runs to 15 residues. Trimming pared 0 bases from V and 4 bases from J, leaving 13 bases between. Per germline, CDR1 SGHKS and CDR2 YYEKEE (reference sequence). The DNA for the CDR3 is TGTGCCAGCAGCTTGGTCATTACAGGGATCACTGAAGCTTTCTTT. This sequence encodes CASSLVITGITEAFF. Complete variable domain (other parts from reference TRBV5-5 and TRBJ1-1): DAGVTQSPTHLIKTRGQQVTLRCSPISGHKSVSWYQQVLGQGPQFIFQYYEKEERGRGNFPDRFSARQFPNYSSELNVNALLLGDSALYLCASSLVITGITEAFFGQGTRLTVV.

CDR3 region: CASRALKGVHEQYF. The CDR3 region has the DNA TGTGCAAGTCGCGCCCTTAAAGGGGTGCACGAGCAGTACTTC. The V gene is TRBV12-2, the J gene TRBJ2-7; the D segment call TRBD1 is taken from the table without a DNA check. TRBV12-2 is given as a pseudogene. This CDR3 contains 14 residues.

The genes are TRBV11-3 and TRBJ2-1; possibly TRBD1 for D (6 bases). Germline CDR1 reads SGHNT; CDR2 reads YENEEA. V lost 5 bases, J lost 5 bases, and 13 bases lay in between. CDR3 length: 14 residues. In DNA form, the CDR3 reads TGTGCCAGCAGCGGACCCCGACAGGACAATGAGCAGTTCTTC. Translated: CASSGPRQDNEQFF.

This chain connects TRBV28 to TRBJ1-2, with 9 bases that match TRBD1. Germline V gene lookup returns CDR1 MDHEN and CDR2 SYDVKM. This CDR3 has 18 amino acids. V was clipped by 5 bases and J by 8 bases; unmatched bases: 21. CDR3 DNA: TGTGCCAGCAGTCCTCGGACAGGGGCGCTACTACTTCGCTCCGGCTACACCTTC. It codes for CASSPRTGALLLRSGYTF.

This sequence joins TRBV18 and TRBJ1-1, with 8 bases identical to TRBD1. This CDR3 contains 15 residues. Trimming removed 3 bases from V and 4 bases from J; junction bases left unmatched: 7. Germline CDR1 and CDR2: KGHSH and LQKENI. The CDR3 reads CASSPLETGVTEAFF. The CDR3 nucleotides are TGTGCCAGCTCACCCTTAGAGACAGGGGTCACTGAAGCTTTCTTT.

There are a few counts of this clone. Here the CDR3 DNA reads TGTGCCAGCAGCTTGAGTAGGGGGTCAGATACGCAGTATTTT. Translating gives CASSLSRGSDTQYF. The chain joins TRBV13 to TRBJ2-3; tentative D call: TRBD1 (6 bases). This CDR3 has 14 residues. The V gene lost 3 bases and the J gene lost 4 bases, with 11 bases spanning the gap. Germline-derived CDR1 and CDR2 are PRHDT and FYEKMQ (reference sequence).

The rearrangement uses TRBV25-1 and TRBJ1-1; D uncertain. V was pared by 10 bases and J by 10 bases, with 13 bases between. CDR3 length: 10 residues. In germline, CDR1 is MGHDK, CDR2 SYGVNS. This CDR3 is CATPMGRAFF. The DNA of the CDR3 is TGTGCCACCCCCATGGGGAGAGCTTTCTTT. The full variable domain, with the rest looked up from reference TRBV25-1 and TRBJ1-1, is EADIYQTPRYLVIGTGKKITLECSQTMGHDKMYWYQQDPGMELHLIHYSYGVNSTEKGDLSSESTVSRIRTEHFPLTLESARPSHTSQYLCATPMGRAFFGQGTRLTVV.

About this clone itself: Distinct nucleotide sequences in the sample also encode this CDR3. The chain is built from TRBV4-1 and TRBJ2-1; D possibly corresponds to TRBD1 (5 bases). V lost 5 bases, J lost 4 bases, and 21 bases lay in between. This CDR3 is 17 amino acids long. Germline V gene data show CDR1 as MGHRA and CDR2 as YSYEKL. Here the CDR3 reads CASSLGPQKSSYNEQFF. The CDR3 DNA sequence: TGCGCCAGCAGCTTGGGGCCCCAGAAAAGCTCTTACAATGAGCAGTTCTTC.

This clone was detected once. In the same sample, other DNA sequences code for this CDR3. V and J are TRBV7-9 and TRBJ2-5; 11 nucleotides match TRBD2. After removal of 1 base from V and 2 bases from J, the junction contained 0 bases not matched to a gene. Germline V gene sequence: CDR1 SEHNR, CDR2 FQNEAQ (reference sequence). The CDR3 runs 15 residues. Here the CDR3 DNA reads TGTGCCAGCAGCTTAGTAGCGGGGGGGCAAGAGACCCAGTACTTC. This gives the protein CASSLVAGGQETQYF.

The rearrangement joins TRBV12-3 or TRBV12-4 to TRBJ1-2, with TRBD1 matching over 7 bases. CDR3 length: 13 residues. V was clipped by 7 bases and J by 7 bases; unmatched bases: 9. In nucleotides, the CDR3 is TGTGCCAGCAAACCCACAGGGGCGGGTGGCTACACCTTC. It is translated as CASKPTGAGGYTF.

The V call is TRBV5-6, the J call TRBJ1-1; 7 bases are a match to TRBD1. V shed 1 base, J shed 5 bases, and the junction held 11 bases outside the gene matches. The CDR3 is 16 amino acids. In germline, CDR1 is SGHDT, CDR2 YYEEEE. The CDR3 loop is CASSLKGPGGETEAFF. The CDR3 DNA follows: TGTGCCAGCAGCTTGAAAGGGCCAGGGGGAGAAACTGAAGCTTTCTTT.

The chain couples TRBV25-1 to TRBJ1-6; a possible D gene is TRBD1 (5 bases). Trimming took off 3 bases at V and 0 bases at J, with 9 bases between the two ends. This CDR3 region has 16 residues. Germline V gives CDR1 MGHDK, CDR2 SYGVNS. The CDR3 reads CASSDRVSSYNSPLHF. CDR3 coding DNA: TGTGCCAGCAGTGACAGGGTGAGCTCCTATAATTCACCCCTCCACTTT.

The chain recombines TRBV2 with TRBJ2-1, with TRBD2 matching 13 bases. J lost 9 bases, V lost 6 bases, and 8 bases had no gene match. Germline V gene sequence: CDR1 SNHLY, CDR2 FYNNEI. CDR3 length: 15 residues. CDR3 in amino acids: CASSTTSGGAAEQFF. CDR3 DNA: TGTGCCAGCAGCACAACTAGCGGGGGGGCCGCTGAGCAGTTCTTC.

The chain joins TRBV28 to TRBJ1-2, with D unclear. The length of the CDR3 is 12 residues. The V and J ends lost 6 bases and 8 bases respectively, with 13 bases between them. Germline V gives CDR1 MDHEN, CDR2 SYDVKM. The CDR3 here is CASRPTGGGYTF. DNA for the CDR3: TGTGCCAGCAGGCCCACGGGTGGCGGCTACACCTTC.

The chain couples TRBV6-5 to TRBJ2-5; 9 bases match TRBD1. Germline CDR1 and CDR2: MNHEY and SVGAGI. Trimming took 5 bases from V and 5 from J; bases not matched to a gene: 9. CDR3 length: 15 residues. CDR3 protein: CASSHPTGTGETQYF. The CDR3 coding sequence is TGTGCCAGCAGTCATCCGACAGGGACAGGGGAGACCCAGTACTTC.

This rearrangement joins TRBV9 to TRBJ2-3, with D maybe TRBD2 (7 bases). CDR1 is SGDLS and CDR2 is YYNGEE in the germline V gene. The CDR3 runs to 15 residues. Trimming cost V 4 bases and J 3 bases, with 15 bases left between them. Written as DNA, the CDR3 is TGTGCCAGCAGCTGGGTTGCGGGGGCGACAGATACGCAGTATTTT. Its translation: CASSWVAGATDTQYF.

In nucleotides, the CDR3 is TGTGCCAGCAGCTTATTTAGTGGGGCGGCAGGGGGCTTTGAAAAACTGTTTTTT. Translating gives CASSLFSGAAGGFEKLFF. The chain couples TRBV7-2 to TRBJ1-4, with TRBD1 matching 8 bases. V lost 2 bases to trimming and J lost 7 bases; unmatched junction nucleotides: 15. From germline, CDR1 is SGHTA and CDR2 FQGNSA. This CDR3 has 18 amino acids.

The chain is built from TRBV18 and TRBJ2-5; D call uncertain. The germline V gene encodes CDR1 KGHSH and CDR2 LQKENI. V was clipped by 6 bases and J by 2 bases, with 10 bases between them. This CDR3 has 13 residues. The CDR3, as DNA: TGTGCCAGCTCGGCGACATTACAAGAGACCCAGTACTTC. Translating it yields CASSATLQETQYF.

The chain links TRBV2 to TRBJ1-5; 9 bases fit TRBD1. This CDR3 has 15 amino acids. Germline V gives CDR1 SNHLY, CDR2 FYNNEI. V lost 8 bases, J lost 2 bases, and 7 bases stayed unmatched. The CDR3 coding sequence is TGTGCCAGCGGACGGGACAGGGTGGGCAATCAGCCCCAGCATTTT. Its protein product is CASGRDRVGNQPQHF. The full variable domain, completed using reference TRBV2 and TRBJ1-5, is EPEVTQTPSHQVTQMGQEVILRCVPISNHLYFYWYRQILGQKVEFLVSFYNNEISEKSEIFDDQFSVERPDGSNFTLKIRSTKLEDSAMYFCASGRDRVGNQPQHFGDGTRLSIL.

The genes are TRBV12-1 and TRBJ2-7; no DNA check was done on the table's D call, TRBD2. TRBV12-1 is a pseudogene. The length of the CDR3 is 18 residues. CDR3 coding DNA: TGTGCCAGCAGCCCCCTCGAACGGACTAGCGGGGGTTCATACGAGCAGTACTTC. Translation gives CASSPLERTSGGSYEQYF.

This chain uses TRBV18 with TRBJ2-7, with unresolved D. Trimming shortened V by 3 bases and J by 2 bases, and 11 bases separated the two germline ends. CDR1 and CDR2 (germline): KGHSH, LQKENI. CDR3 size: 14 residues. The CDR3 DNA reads TGTGCCAGCTCACCCCGCGCTTTTCCCTACGAGCAGTACTTC. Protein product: CASSPRAFPYEQYF.

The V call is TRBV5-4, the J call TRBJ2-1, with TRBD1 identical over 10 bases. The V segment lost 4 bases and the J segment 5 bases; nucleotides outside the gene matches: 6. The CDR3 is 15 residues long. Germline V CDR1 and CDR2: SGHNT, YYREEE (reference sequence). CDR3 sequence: CASSLPGTGDNEQFF. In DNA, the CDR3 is TGTGCCAGCAGCCTACCCGGGACAGGGGACAATGAGCAGTTCTTC.

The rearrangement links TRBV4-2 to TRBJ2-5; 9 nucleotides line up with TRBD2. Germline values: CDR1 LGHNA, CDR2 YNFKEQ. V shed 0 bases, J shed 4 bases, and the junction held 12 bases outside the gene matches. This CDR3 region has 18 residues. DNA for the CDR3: TGTGCCAGCAGCCAAGACCCAGCGGGGGGCCTGGTAGGAGAGACCCAGTACTTC. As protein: CASSQDPAGGLVGETQYF.

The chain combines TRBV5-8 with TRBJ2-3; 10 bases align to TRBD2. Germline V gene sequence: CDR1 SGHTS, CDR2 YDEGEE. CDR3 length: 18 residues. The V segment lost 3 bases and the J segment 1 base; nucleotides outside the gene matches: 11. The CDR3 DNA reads TGTGCCAGCAGCTGGGGACTAGCGACGGCAGGGGGCACAGATACGCAGTATTTT. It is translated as CASSWGLATAGGTDTQYF.

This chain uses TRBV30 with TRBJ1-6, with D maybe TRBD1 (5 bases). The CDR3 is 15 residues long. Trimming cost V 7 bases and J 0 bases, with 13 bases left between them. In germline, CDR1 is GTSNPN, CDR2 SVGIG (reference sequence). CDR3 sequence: CASNRMSSYNSPLHF. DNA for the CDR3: TGTGCCTCCAACAGGATGAGCTCCTATAATTCACCCCTCCACTTT. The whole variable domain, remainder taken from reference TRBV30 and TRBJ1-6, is SQTIHQWPATLVQPVGSPLSLECTVEGTSNPNLYWYRQAAGRGLQLLFYSVGIGQISSEVPQNLSASRPQDRQFILSSKKLLLSDSGFYLCASNRMSSYNSPLHFGNGTRLTVT.